This T cell receptor beta chain was captured by sequencing in a study of blood T cell repertoires in COVID-19. Measured with immunoSEQ multiplex PCR; TCRdb has only the in-frame clones, and not every one. Seen here are 100,000 to 150,000 clones, about 80% observed once, and the top ten hold about 40%. Germline trimming cut 7 bases from V and 7 bases from J; bases unmatched to any gene: 7. CDR3 length: 13 amino acids. The receptor comes from a man aged 40-55 years with active or convalescent COVID-19. The V call is TRBV12-3 or TRBV12-4, the J call TRBJ1-2, with 9 bases matching TRBD1. The sequenced sample consisted of peripheral blood. CDR3 DNA: TGTGCCAGCAACGTAGACAGGGGGACTGGCTACACCTTC. This translates into CASNVDRGTGYTF.